The entry that follows covers one TCR beta chain sequence. This sample is drawn from a study of blood T cell repertoires in COVID-19. Trimming cost V 0 bases and J 3 bases, with 9 bases left between them. Germline CDR1 GTSNPN, CDR2 SVGIG (reference sequence). The CDR3 runs 13 residues. Measured with immunoSEQ multiplex PCR; TCRdb has only the in-frame clones, and not every one. The sample carries roughly 300,000 clones, 85% recorded once. Enrolled through a virtual design, the participants were between 18 and 89 years of age and came from about two dozen US areas. Participants' reported clinical history set cohort assignment.

The TCR was taken from a woman aged 50 to 65 who had recovered from COVID-19. The chain recombines TRBV30 with TRBJ2-7, with D possibly being TRBD2 (5 bases). Sequencing input: PBMCs or T cells enriched from blood (not recorded which). CDR3: CAWSVSAGYEQYF. The CDR3 DNA follows: TGTGCCTGGAGTGTATCGGCGGGCTACGAGCAGTACTTC. The full variable domain, rest sourced from reference TRBV30 and TRBJ2-7, is SQTIHQWPATLVQPVGSPLSLECTVEGTSNPNLYWYRQAAGRGLQLLFYSVGIGQISSEVPQNLSASRPQDRQFILSSKKLLLSDSGFYLCAWSVSAGYEQYFGPGTRLTVT.